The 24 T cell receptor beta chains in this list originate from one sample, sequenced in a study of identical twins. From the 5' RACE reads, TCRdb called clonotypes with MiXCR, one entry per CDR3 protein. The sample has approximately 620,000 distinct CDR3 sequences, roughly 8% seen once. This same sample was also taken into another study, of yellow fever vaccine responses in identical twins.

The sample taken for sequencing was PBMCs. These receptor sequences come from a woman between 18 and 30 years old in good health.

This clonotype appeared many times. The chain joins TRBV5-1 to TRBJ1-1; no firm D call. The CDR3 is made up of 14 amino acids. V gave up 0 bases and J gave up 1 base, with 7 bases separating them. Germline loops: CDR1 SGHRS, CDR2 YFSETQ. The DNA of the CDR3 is TGCGCCAGCAGCTTGGACGCAGCGAACACTGAAGCTTTCTTT. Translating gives CASSLDAANTEAFF.

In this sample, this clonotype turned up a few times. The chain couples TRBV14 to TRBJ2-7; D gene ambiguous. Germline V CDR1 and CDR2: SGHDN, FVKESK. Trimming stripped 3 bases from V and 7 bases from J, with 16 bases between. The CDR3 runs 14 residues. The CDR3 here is CASSHWTESPEQYF. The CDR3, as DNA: TGTGCCAGCAGCCACTGGACGGAGTCCCCTGAGCAGTACTTC. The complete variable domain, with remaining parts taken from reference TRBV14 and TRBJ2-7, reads EAGVTQFPSHSVIEKGQTVTLRCDPISGHDNLYWYRRVMGKEIKFLLHFVKESKQDESGMPNNRFLAERTGGTYSTLKVQPAELEDSGVYFCASSHWTESPEQYFGPGTRLTVT.

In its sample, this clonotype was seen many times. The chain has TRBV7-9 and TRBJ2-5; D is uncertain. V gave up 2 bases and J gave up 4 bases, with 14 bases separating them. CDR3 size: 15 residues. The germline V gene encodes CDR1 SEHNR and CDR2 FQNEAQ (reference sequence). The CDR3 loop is CASSLPGHSPETQYF. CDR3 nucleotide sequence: TGTGCCAGCAGCTTACCCGGCCACTCACCAGAGACCCAGTACTTC.

The CDR3 DNA reads TGTGCCAGCAGTAGGACAGTGTCTGACTCCTACAATGAGCAGTTCTTC. Encoded protein: CASSRTVSDSYNEQFF. The rearrangement joins TRBV7-2 to TRBJ2-1, with D perhaps TRBD1 (6 bases). Trimming took 6 bases from V and 0 from J, leaving 15 bases between them. The CDR3 extends over 16 amino acids. CDR1 SGHTA and CDR2 FQGNSA come from the germline V gene.

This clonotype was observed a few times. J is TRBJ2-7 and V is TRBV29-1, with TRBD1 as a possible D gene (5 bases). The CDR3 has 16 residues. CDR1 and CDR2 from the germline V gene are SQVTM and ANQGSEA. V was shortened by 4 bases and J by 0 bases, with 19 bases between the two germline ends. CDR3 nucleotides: TGCAGCGTTGGTGGGGCTTACAGGTCAAGCTCCTACGAGCAGTACTTC. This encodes CSVGGAYRSSSYEQYF.

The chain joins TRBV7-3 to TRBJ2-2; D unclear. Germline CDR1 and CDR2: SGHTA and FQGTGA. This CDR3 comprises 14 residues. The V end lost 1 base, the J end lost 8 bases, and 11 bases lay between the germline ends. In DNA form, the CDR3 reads TGTGCCAGCAGCTTAAATGGAGCTCCGGGGGAGCTGTTTTTT. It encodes CASSLNGAPGELFF. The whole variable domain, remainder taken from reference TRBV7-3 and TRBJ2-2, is GAGVSQTPSNKVTEKGKYVELRCDPISGHTALYWYRQSLGQGPEFLIYFQGTGAADDSGLPNDRFFAVRPEGSVSTLKIQRTERGDSAVYLCASSLNGAPGELFFGEGSRLTVL.

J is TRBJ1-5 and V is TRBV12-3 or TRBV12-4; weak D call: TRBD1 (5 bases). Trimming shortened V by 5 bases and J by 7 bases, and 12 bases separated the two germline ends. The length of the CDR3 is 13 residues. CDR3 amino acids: CASSPGRRQPQHF. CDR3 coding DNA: TGTGCCAGCAGTCCGGGACGAAGACAGCCCCAGCATTTT.

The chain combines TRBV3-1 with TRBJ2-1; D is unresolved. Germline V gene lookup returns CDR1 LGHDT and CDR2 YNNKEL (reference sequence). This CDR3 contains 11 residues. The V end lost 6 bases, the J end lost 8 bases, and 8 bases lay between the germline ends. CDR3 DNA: TGTGCCAGCAGTAAGTTCTATGAGCAGTTCTTC. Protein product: CASSKFYEQFF.

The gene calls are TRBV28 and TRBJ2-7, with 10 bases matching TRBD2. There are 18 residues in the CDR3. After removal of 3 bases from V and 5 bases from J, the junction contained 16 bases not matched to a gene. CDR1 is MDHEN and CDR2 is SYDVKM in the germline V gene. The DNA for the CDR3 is TGTGCCAGCAGTTTCCGCCCGCCCCCACTAGCGGGGAGTAACGAGCAGTACTTC. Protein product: CASSFRPPPLAGSNEQYF.

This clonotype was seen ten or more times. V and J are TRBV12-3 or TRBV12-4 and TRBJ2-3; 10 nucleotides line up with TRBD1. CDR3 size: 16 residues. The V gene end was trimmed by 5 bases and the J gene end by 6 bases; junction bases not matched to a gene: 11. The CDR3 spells CASSPKGTGVMDTQYF. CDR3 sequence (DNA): TGTGCCAGCAGTCCCAAAGGGACAGGGGTAATGGATACGCAGTATTTT.

CDR3 DNA sequence: TGTGCCAGCAGTCGTGAGGCGGGTCCGTTTGCCAAAAACATTCAGTACTTC. Its protein product is CASSREAGPFAKNIQYF. The V and J genes are TRBV27 and TRBJ2-4; D is perhaps TRBD2 (5 bases). Germline V CDR1 and CDR2: MNHEY, SMNVEV (reference sequence). V gave up 5 bases and J gave up 1 base, with 18 bases separating them. CDR3 size: 17 residues.

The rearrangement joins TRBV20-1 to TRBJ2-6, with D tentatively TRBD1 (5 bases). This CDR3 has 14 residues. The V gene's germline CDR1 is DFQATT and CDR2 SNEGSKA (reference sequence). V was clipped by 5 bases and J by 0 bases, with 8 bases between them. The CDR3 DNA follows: TGCAGTGCTGAACAGGTCTCTGGGGCCAACGTCCTGACTTTC. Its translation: CSAEQVSGANVLTF.

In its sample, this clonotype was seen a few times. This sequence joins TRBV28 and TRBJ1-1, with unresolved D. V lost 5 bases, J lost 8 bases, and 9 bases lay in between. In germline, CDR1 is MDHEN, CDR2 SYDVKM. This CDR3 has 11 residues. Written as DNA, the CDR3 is TGTGCCAGCAGTACCGGGAACGAAGCTTTCTTT. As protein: CASSTGNEAFF.

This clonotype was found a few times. CDR3 sequence: CASRQAGGSSYEQYF. CDR3 bases: TGTGCCAGCAGGCAGGCGGGAGGGAGCTCCTACGAGCAGTACTTC. The gene calls are TRBV6-2 or TRBV6-3 and TRBJ2-7; 9 bases are a match to TRBD2. The V gene end was trimmed by 6 bases and the J gene end by 0 bases; junction bases not matched to a gene: 6. The CDR3 consists of 15 residues. The germline V gene has CDR1 MNHEY and CDR2 SVGEGT.

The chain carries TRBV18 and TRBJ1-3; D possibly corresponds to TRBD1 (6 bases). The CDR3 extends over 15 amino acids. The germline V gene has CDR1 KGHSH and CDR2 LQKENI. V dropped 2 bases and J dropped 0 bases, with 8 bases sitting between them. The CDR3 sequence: CASSPRGDSGNTIYF. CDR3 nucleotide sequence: TGTGCCAGCTCACCAAGGGGGGACTCTGGAAACACCATATATTTT.

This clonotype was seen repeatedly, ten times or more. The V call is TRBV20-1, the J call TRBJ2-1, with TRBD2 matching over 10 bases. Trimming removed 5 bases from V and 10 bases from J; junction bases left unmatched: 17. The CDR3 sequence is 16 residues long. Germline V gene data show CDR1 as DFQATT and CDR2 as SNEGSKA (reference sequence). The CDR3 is CSAGRASGSLGREQFF. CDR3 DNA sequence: TGCAGTGCTGGGAGGGCTAGCGGGAGCCTAGGTCGGGAGCAGTTCTTC.

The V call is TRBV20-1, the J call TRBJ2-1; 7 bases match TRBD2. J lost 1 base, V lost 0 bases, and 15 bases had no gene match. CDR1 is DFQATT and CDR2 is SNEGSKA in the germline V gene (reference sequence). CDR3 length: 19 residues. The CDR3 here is CSARDARGGGTRSYNEQFF. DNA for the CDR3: TGCAGTGCTAGAGATGCCCGCGGCGGGGGTACTAGGTCCTACAATGAGCAGTTCTTC.

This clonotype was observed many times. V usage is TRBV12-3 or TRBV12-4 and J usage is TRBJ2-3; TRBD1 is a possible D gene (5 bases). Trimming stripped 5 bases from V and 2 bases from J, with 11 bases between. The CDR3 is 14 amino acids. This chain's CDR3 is CASSPQGNTDTQYF. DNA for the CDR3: TGTGCCAGCAGTCCCCAGGGAAACACAGATACGCAGTATTTT.

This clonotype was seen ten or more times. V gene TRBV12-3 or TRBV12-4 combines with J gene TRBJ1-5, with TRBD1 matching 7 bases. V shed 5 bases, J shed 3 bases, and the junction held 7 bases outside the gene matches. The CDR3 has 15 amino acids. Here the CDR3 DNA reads TGTGCCAGCAGTACCAACAGGGGAGACAATCAGCCCCAGCATTTT. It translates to CASSTNRGDNQPQHF.

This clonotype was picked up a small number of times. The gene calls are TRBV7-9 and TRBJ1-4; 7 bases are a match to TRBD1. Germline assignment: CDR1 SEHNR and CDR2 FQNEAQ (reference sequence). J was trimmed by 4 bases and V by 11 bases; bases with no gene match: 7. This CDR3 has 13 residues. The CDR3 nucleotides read TGTGCCTGGAGGGACAGACTTAATGAAAAACTGTTTTTT. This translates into CAWRDRLNEKLFF.

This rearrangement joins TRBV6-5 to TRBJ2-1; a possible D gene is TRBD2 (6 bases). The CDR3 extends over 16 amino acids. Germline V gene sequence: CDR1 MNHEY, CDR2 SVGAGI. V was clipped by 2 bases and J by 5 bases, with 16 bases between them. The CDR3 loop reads CASSYTMSWGDNEQFF. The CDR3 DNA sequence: TGTGCCAGCAGTTACACTATGTCTTGGGGGGACAATGAGCAGTTCTTC.

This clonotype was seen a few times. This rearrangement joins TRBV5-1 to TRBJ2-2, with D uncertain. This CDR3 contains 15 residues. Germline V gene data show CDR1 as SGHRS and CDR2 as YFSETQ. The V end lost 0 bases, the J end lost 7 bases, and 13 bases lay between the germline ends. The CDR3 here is CASSLEPSPYGELFF. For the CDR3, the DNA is TGCGCCAGCAGCTTGGAGCCTTCACCGTACGGGGAGCTGTTTTTT.

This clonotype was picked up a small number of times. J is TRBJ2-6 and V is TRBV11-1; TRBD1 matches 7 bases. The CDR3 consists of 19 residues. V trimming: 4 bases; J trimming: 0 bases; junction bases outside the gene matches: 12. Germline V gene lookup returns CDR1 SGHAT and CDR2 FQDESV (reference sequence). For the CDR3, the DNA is TGTGCCAGCAGCTCTGGACAGGAGGAAATATTCTCTGGGGCCAACGTCCTGACTTTC. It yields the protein CASSSGQEEIFSGANVLTF.

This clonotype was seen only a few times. CDR3 amino acids: CASSRGGQGDFTGELFF. The CDR3 DNA is TGCGCCAGCAGCCGGGGGGGACAGGGGGACTTCACCGGGGAGCTGTTTTTT. J is TRBJ2-2 and V is TRBV5-1, with 11 bases identical to TRBD1. V shed 4 bases, J shed 4 bases, and the junction held 9 bases outside the gene matches. Germline CDR1 SGHRS, CDR2 YFSETQ. This CDR3 is 17 amino acids long.